The 18 T cell receptor beta chains below were found in one sample sequenced in a study of regulatory T cells in long-lasting Graves disease. The authors built TCR beta libraries using iRepertoire HTBI primers and Arm-PCR of CDR3 regions. TCRdb fed the multiplex PCR reads into MiXCR, producing one record per CDR3 protein. The sample has a few hundred thousand distinct CDR3 sequences, around 19% seen once; the top ten hold 12% to 15%. Time point of the sample: newly diagnosed GD, antithyroid drugs for less than 3 months. After RNA was extracted from PBMCs, the TCR library was made from it. A further study also used this sample, focusing on T cells in Graves' hyperthyroidism and ophthalmopathy.

The material sequenced was peripheral blood mononuclear cells (PBMCs), taken at new diagnosis, from a patient treated with antithyroid drugs. These receptor sequences come from a woman aged 25 to 39 with Graves disease.

In its sample, this clonotype was seen many times. The chain carries TRBV5-1 and TRBJ2-7; 10 positions match TRBD1. V dropped 0 bases and J dropped 4; count of bases not matched to a gene: 7. Germline-derived CDR1 and CDR2 are SGHRS and YFSETQ. The CDR3 length is 16 residues. CDR3 in DNA: TGCGCCAGCAGCTTGGGGACCGGGACAGGGGTATACGAGCAGTACTTC. Translating gives CASSLGTGTGVYEQYF. The whole variable domain, remainder taken from reference TRBV5-1 and TRBJ2-7, is KAGVTQTPRYLIKTRGQQVTLSCSPISGHRSVSWYQQTPGQGLQFLFEYFSETQRNKGNFPGRFSGRQFSNSRSEMNVSTLELGDSALYLCASSLGTGTGVYEQYFGPGTRLTVT.

Concerning this clonotype itself: With a far larger clone one base away, a read error is the likely cause. CDR3 protein: CASSLTREQYF. In DNA, the CDR3 is TGTGCCAGCAGCTTAACCCGCGAGCAGTACTTC. The chain couples TRBV11-3 to TRBJ2-7, with D hard to call. The CDR3 is made up of 11 amino acids. Trimming cost V 2 bases and J 6 bases, with 5 bases left between them. The germline CDR1 and CDR2 sequences are SGHNT and YENEEA.

This clonotype came up many times. The rearrangement links TRBV6-9 to TRBJ2-3; D is possibly TRBD2 (6 bases). Looked up from germline, CDR1 is MNHGY and CDR2 is SVAAGI. The CDR3 contains 13 residues. Trimming shortened V by 3 bases and J by 6 bases, and 10 bases separated the two germline ends. Written as DNA, the CDR3 is TGTGCCAGCAGTTACGGGGGTAAGGATACGCAGTATTTT. Protein product: CASSYGGKDTQYF.

In its sample, this clonotype was seen many times. The chain employs TRBV18 and TRBJ1-1, with 8 bases that match TRBD1. V lost 3 bases to trimming and J lost 1 base; unmatched junction nucleotides: 1. Germline V gene lookup returns CDR1 KGHSH and CDR2 LQKENI. The CDR3 consists of 14 residues. CDR3 nucleotide sequence: TGTGCCAGCTCACCGGACAGGGCGAACACTGAAGCTTTCTTT. Translation gives CASSPDRANTEAFF.

This clonotype showed up many times. This chain joins TRBV6-1 and TRBJ1-2; 7 bases fit TRBD1. Trimming at V came to 6 bases and at J to 3 bases, leaving 13 bases not matched to a gene. CDR1 MNHNS and CDR2 SASEGT come from the germline V gene. This CDR3 region has 16 residues. The CDR3 sequence is CASSLYEGARDYGYTF. The CDR3 nucleotides read TGTGCCAGCAGCCTTTATGAGGGGGCGAGGGACTATGGCTACACCTTC.

This clonotype was detected many times. The chain links TRBV28 to TRBJ1-2, with 9 bases aligning to TRBD1. V dropped 4 bases and J dropped 8; count of bases not matched to a gene: 5. CDR1 and CDR2 from the germline V gene are MDHEN and SYDVKM. This CDR3 has 13 amino acids. CDR3 sequence reads: CASSSGTGKGYTF. In DNA form, the CDR3 reads TGTGCCAGCAGTTCCGGGACAGGGAAGGGCTACACCTTC.

About this clonotype: A much larger clone differs from this one at a single base, so this may be a read error. The V gene is TRBV4-1, the J gene TRBJ1-2, with TRBD1 as a possible D gene (6 bases). The CDR3 is 15 residues long. Germline CDR1 MGHRA, CDR2 YSYEKL. The CDR3 loop reads CASSQDTGQSYGYTF. The CDR3 region has the DNA TGTGCCAGCAGCCAAGATACGGGACAATCCTATGGCTACACCTTC.

This clonotype was observed at least ten times. The chain carries TRBV28 and TRBJ1-1, with no clear D. Per the germline V gene, CDR1 is MDHEN and CDR2 is SYDVKM. The CDR3 runs to 15 residues. Trimming removed 3 bases at V and 0 bases at J, with 11 bases between. The CDR3 DNA reads as TGTGCCAGCAGTTTCTCAGGCGCTATGAACACTGAAGCTTTCTTT. Translating gives CASSFSGAMNTEAFF.

This clonotype appeared many times. V is TRBV6-1 and J is TRBJ1-1; D unclear. Trimming removed 5 bases at V and 1 base at J, with 2 bases between. The germline V gene has CDR1 MNHNS and CDR2 SASEGT. The CDR3 loop spans 11 amino acids. As DNA, the CDR3 is TGTGCCAGCAGTACGAACACTGAAGCTTTCTTT. Translated, it gives CASSTNTEAFF.

This clonotype was picked up a small number of times. This chain connects TRBV20-1 to TRBJ1-1; 8 nucleotides agree with TRBD1. The CDR3 sequence is 17 residues long. V dropped 1 base and J dropped 1; count of bases not matched to a gene: 11. Germline lookup yields CDR1 DFQATT and CDR2 SNEGSKA (reference sequence). CDR3 coding DNA: TGCAGTGCTAGAGTTGAGGACAGGGTTGGTTCGAACACTGAAGCTTTCTTT. Protein sequence: CSARVEDRVGSNTEAFF.

This clonotype was found a few times. The V gene is TRBV3-1, the J gene TRBJ2-3; 9 positions agree with TRBD2. The V gene end was trimmed by 3 bases and the J gene end by 4 bases; junction bases not matched to a gene: 17. There are 19 residues in the CDR3. Germline lookup yields CDR1 LGHDT and CDR2 YNNKEL (reference sequence). The chain's CDR3 is CASSHPNHLAGGQSDTQYF. The DNA for the CDR3 is TGTGCCAGCAGCCACCCCAACCACTTGGCGGGGGGGCAGTCAGATACGCAGTATTTT.

This clonotype was observed many times. DNA for the CDR3: TGCGCCAGCGTCCGCGGGGGCGGGAACACTGAAGCTTTCTTT. Encoded protein: CASVRGGGNTEAFF. The V gene is TRBV5-1, the J gene TRBJ1-1, with D tentatively TRBD1 (6 bases). With 7 bases removed from V and 1 base from J, the gap between germline ends came to 14 bases. The CDR3 consists of 14 residues. Looked up from germline, CDR1 is SGHRS and CDR2 is YFSETQ.

The genes are TRBV7-9 and TRBJ2-7; 9 bases agree with TRBD2. The CDR3 length is 16 residues. Germline V gene sequence: CDR1 SEHNR, CDR2 FQNEAQ (reference sequence). With V trimmed by 5 bases and J by 4 bases, 12 bases remained unmatched. The CDR3, as DNA: TGTGCCAGCAGCCCAGATGAGCTAGCGGGAAGGTACGAGCAGTACTTC. Protein: CASSPDELAGRYEQYF.

Many counts were recorded for this clonotype. J is TRBJ2-5 and V is TRBV7-2, with TRBD2 matching over 14 bases. Germline lookup yields CDR1 SGHTA and CDR2 FQGNSA. The CDR3 sequence is 18 residues long. V was pared by 5 bases and J by 1 base, with 9 bases of the junction left unmatched. DNA of the CDR3: TGTGCCAGCAGCCGTACCCTGACTAGCGGGGGGGCCCAAGAGACCCAGTACTTC. Protein sequence: CASSRTLTSGGAQETQYF.

Ten or more counts support this clonotype. The CDR3 loop is CASTAGRDSNQPQHF. CDR3 in DNA: TGTGCCAGCACCGCGGGACGGGATAGCAATCAGCCCCAGCATTTT. This chain joins TRBV12-3 or TRBV12-4 and TRBJ1-5, with D possibly being TRBD1 (5 bases). This CDR3 has 15 residues. V was pared by 7 bases and J by 0 bases, with 13 bases between.

This clonotype came up many times. This sequence joins TRBV6-1 and TRBJ1-1; perhaps TRBD1 as D (6 bases). Between the trimmed V and J ends, which lost 5 bases and 4 bases, there was a span of 20 bases. Germline loops: CDR1 MNHNS, CDR2 SASEGT. The CDR3 consists of 16 residues. CDR3 sequence (DNA): TGTGCCAGCAGTAAAAGCCCAAACGGGGGGCTCACTGAAGCTTTCTTT. This sequence encodes CASSKSPNGGLTEAFF.

Ten or more counts support this clonotype. The chain combines TRBV10-3 with TRBJ2-7; no definite D call. The CDR3 runs 15 residues. The germline gives CDR1 ENHRY, CDR2 SYGVKD. The germline V and J ends were trimmed by 1 base and 5 bases, with 15 bases remaining between them. The CDR3 sequence is CAISELDPLVHEQYF. As DNA, the CDR3 is TGTGCCATCAGTGAGTTGGACCCTCTAGTCCACGAGCAGTACTTC.

Worth noting for this clonotype: This may arise from a read error, as a much more abundant clone is one base away. The chain is built from TRBV2 and TRBJ1-1; no definite D call. There are 11 residues in the CDR3. The germline gives CDR1 SNHLY, CDR2 FYNNEI. The CDR3 is CASSGRVEALF. In DNA form, the CDR3 reads TGTGCCAGCAGCGGACGGGTAGAAGCTCTCTTT. Filled out from reference TRBV2 and TRBJ1-1, the complete variable domain reads EPEVTQTPSHQVTQMGQEVILRCVPISNHLYFYWYRQILGQKVEFLVSFYNNEISEKSEIFDDQFSVERPDGSNFTLKIRSTKLEDSAMYFCASSGRVEALFGQGTRLTVV.